These 13 T cell receptor beta chains came from one sample sequenced in a study of T cell changes during pregnancy in multiple sclerosis. This table comes from immunoSEQ multiplex PCR, and its TCRdb copy is limited to in-frame clones, with some not included. This table holds around 40,000 clones, 91% found once. The sequencing here drew on CD4+ T cells from peripheral blood mononuclear cells, taken in the third trimester of pregnancy. These receptors were obtained from a female donor in good health, enrolled as a control in a pregnancy study.

This sequence joins TRBV21-1 and TRBJ2-4; the D call in the table, TRBD2, was not verified against the DNA. TRBV21-1 is shown as a pseudogene. The CDR3 has 17 amino acids. CDR3 nucleotides: TGTGCCAGCAGCAAACCCCAACTAGCTGCAGCCAAAAACATTCAGTACTTC. This sequence encodes CASSKPQLAAAKNIQYF.

The chain uses TRBV19 and TRBJ1-1; unclear D gene. V was pared by 3 bases and J by 0 bases, with 14 bases between. CDR1 LNHDA and CDR2 SQIVND come from the germline V gene (reference sequence). The CDR3 contains 16 residues. CDR3 bases: TGTGCCAGTAGTATTCCCCGCGGCACTCTGAACACTGAAGCTTTCTTT. Protein sequence: CASSIPRGTLNTEAFF. The complete variable domain, with remaining parts taken from reference TRBV19 and TRBJ1-1, reads DGGITQSPKYLFRKEGQNVTLSCEQNLNHDAMYWYRQDPGQGLRLIYYSQIVNDFQKGDIAEGYSVSREKKESFPLTVTSAQKNPTAFYLCASSIPRGTLNTEAFFGQGTRLTVV.

V is TRBV29-1 and J is TRBJ1-1; 9 bases agree with TRBD1. V trimming: 5 bases; J trimming: 3 bases; junction bases outside the gene matches: 7. Germline values: CDR1 SQVTM, CDR2 ANQGSEA. This CDR3 region has 14 residues. The CDR3 nucleotides read TGCAGCGTTAGCGGGACAGGGTTTCACACTGAAGCTTTCTTT. Protein sequence: CSVSGTGFHTEAFF.

V is TRBV30 and J is TRBJ2-5; D unclear. The V gene lost 4 bases and the J gene lost 8 bases, with 14 bases spanning the gap. Germline V gene lookup returns CDR1 GTSNPN and CDR2 SVGIG (reference sequence). The CDR3 runs 12 residues. CDR3 residues: CAWITDAVTQYF. The CDR3 DNA is TGTGCCTGGATTACAGATGCTGTAACCCAGTACTTC.

V gene TRBV18 combines with J gene TRBJ2-1, with 7 bases identical to TRBD2. V lost 5 bases, J lost 9 bases, and 10 bases stayed unmatched. The CDR3 has 14 amino acids. Germline V CDR1 and CDR2: KGHSH, LQKENI. The CDR3 bases are TGTGCCAGCTCAACTATGGGGGGGAGCGTTGAGCAGTTCTTC. Protein sequence: CASSTMGGSVEQFF.

The chain employs TRBV30 and TRBJ2-2; D is uncertain. Trimming stripped 4 bases from V and 3 bases from J, with 9 bases between. From germline, CDR1 is GTSNPN and CDR2 SVGIG (reference sequence). The CDR3 contains 13 residues. This chain's CDR3 is CAWTRHHTGELFF. The CDR3 region has the DNA TGTGCCTGGACTAGGCACCACACCGGGGAGCTGTTTTTT.

The chain uses TRBV2 and TRBJ2-2; a possible D gene is TRBD2 (5 bases). Trimming stripped 9 bases from V and 3 bases from J, with 11 bases between. This CDR3 has 13 residues. The germline V gene has CDR1 SNHLY and CDR2 FYNNEI. In DNA, the CDR3 is TGTGCCAGTACATTGAGGGACACCGGGGAGCTGTTTTTT. Protein product: CASTLRDTGELFF.

This sequence joins TRBV2 and TRBJ2-2, with a tentative D call TRBD1 (6 bases). The CDR3 runs 15 residues. Germline V gene data show CDR1 as SNHLY and CDR2 as FYNNEI. Trimming removed 4 bases at V and 6 bases at J, with 15 bases between. CDR3 loop: CASSAPGARAGELFF. The CDR3 DNA sequence: TGTGCCAGCAGTGCCCCAGGGGCTAGAGCCGGGGAGCTGTTTTTT. The whole variable domain, remainder taken from reference TRBV2 and TRBJ2-2, is EPEVTQTPSHQVTQMGQEVILRCVPISNHLYFYWYRQILGQKVEFLVSFYNNEISEKSEIFDDQFSVERPDGSNFTLKIRSTKLEDSAMYFCASSAPGARAGELFFGEGSRLTVL.

The chain employs TRBV7-3 and TRBJ2-2, with 7 bases fitting TRBD2. Germline assignment: CDR1 SGHTA and CDR2 FQGTGA. The V segment lost 8 bases and the J segment 4 bases; nucleotides outside the gene matches: 4. The CDR3 loop spans 13 amino acids. CDR3 loop: CASGGVGTGELFF. CDR3 nucleotide sequence: TGTGCCAGCGGGGGGGTCGGCACCGGGGAGCTGTTTTTT.

The V and J genes are TRBV20-1 and TRBJ2-1, with 9 bases that match TRBD1. Trimming cost V 6 bases and J 15 bases; bases outside gene matches: 9. This CDR3 region has 11 residues. In germline, CDR1 is DFQATT, CDR2 SNEGSKA (reference sequence). CDR3 DNA sequence: TGCAGTGCGAGCCGGGACAGGGAGGGGTTCTTC. Translation gives CSASRDREGFF.

The chain couples TRBV19 to TRBJ1-5; D may be TRBD1 (5 bases). Deletions cut 5 bases from V and 2 bases from J, with 19 bases between. CDR1 LNHDA and CDR2 SQIVND come from the germline V gene (reference sequence). This CDR3 has 17 amino acids. The CDR3 spells CASSPQRGGVGNQPQHF. CDR3 nucleotides: TGTGCCAGTAGTCCCCAGCGGGGGGGTGTGGGCAATCAGCCCCAGCATTTT.

The V call is TRBV18, the J call TRBJ1-1; 7 nucleotides align to TRBD1. CDR1 and CDR2 (germline): KGHSH, LQKENI. The V and J ends lost 4 bases and 7 bases, in that order; junction bases with no gene match: 6. This CDR3 spans 13 amino acids. CDR3: CASSQGTEREAFF. CDR3 coding DNA: TGTGCCAGCTCACAGGGGACAGAACGTGAAGCTTTCTTT.

V and J are TRBV7-3 and TRBJ2-2; 11 positions match TRBD2. The V and J ends lost 6 bases and 5 bases, in that order; junction bases with no gene match: 2. There are 14 residues in the CDR3. Germline lookup yields CDR1 SGHTA and CDR2 FQGTGA. CDR3 in amino acids: CASSSSGGTGELFF. The CDR3 DNA follows: TGTGCCAGCAGTTCTAGCGGGGGGACCGGGGAGCTGTTTTTT.